Below are 13 T cell receptor beta chains sequenced from a single sample in a study of cytomegalovirus exposure and HLA in healthy donors. A multiplex PCR was run with 60 Vbeta primers and 13 Jbeta primers. TCRdb's table, derived via immunoSEQ multiplex PCR, lists solely in-frame clones and lacks some. The sample has about 110,000 clones; roughly three quarters are singletons. The sample comprised PBMCs. The origin of the receptors is a man between 18 and 35 years old in good health and CMV-seronegative.

The gene calls are TRBV5-7 and TRBJ1-2; D unresolved. TRBV5-7 is sorted into the ORF group, with uncertain function. The CDR3 covers 15 residues. V lost 2 bases to trimming and J lost 3 bases, with 14 bases between them. The CDR3 nucleotides read TGTGCCAGCAGCTTCCGGGTTCCCGGGTACTATGGCTACACCTTC. As protein: CASSFRVPGYYGYTF.

CDR3 in amino acids: CASSSGQAYKGSTF. The DNA of the CDR3 is TGTGCCAGCAGTTCGGGACAGGCCTATAAAGGGAGCACCTTC. The V gene is TRBV6-5, the J gene TRBJ1-2; 8 nucleotides align to TRBD1. The CDR3 covers 14 residues. The V gene's germline CDR1 is MNHEY and CDR2 SVGAGI. With 4 bases clipped from V and 13 bases from J, the junction kept 14 bases outside the gene matches.

This rearrangement joins TRBV7-6 to TRBJ2-1; 9 bases match TRBD2. The V gene end was trimmed by 10 bases and the J gene end by 4 bases; junction bases not matched to a gene: 5. Germline V CDR1 and CDR2: SGHVS, FNYEAQ. The CDR3 runs 13 residues. The CDR3, as DNA: TGTGCCACGAGCGGGGGGCGATACAATGAGCAGTTCTTC. Translation: CATSGGRYNEQFF. The full variable domain, with the rest looked up from reference TRBV7-6 and TRBJ2-1, is GAGVSQSPRYKVTKRGQDVALRCDPISGHVSLYWYRQALGQGPEFLTYFNYEAQQDKSGLPNDRFSAERPEGSISTLTIQRTEQRDSAMYRCATSGGRYNEQFFGPGTRLTVL.

The J gene is TRBJ2-2, the V gene TRBV5-1; D is unclear. The CDR3 extends over 15 amino acids. CDR1 and CDR2 from the germline V gene are SGHRS and YFSETQ. V was shortened by 4 bases and J by 0 bases, with 10 bases between the two germline ends. CDR3 nucleotides: TGCGCCAGCAGCAGAGACACCGCGAACACCGGGGAGCTGTTTTTT. Its translation is CASSRDTANTGELFF.

This clone was detected only once. The V and J genes are TRBV6-1 and TRBJ2-1, with TRBD2 identical over 7 bases. Trimming removed 0 bases from V and 5 bases from J; junction bases left unmatched: 1. From germline, CDR1 is MNHNS and CDR2 SASEGT. CDR3 size: 14 residues. The CDR3 sequence is CASSEAGGNNEQFF. The CDR3 DNA reads as TGTGCCAGCAGTGAAGCGGGGGGGAACAATGAGCAGTTCTTC.

The V and J genes are TRBV29-1 and TRBJ1-5; D might be TRBD1 (5 bases). The CDR3 loop spans 12 amino acids. The germline V and J ends were trimmed by 4 bases and 3 bases, with 7 bases remaining between them. Germline-derived CDR1 and CDR2 are SQVTM and ANQGSEA. The CDR3 DNA follows: TGCAGCGTTGCAGGGTCCAATCAGCCCCAGCATTTT. This codes for CSVAGSNQPQHF.

The chain has TRBV15 and TRBJ2-2; 10 bases are a match to TRBD2. The CDR3 has 17 amino acids. Losses at the gene ends were 0 bases for V and 5 bases for J; bases not matched to a gene: 6. Looked up from germline, CDR1 is LNHNV and CDR2 is YYDKDF (reference sequence). CDR3 residues: CATSRDQAGGNTGELFF. CDR3 bases: TGTGCCACCAGCAGAGATCAAGCGGGGGGGAATACCGGGGAGCTGTTTTTT.

V and J are TRBV7-6 and TRBJ1-4; possibly TRBD1 for D (5 bases). Between the trimmed V and J ends, which lost 3 bases and 6 bases, there was a span of 14 bases. From germline, CDR1 is SGHVS and CDR2 FNYEAQ. The CDR3 loop spans 15 amino acids. The CDR3 here is CASSFYGRDDEKLFF. The CDR3 DNA follows: TGTGCCAGCAGCTTCTACGGCAGGGATGATGAAAAACTGTTTTTT. The whole variable domain, remainder taken from reference TRBV7-6 and TRBJ1-4, is GAGVSQSPRYKVTKRGQDVALRCDPISGHVSLYWYRQALGQGPEFLTYFNYEAQQDKSGLPNDRFSAERPEGSISTLTIQRTEQRDSAMYRCASSFYGRDDEKLFFGSGTQLSVL.

Comment on this clone: Other nucleotide sequences from this sample produce the same CDR3. V and J are TRBV4-2 and TRBJ2-2; 11 nucleotides match TRBD2. CDR1 and CDR2 from the germline V gene are LGHNA and YNFKEQ. The CDR3 is 16 amino acids. With V trimmed by 5 bases and J by 1 base, 3 bases remained unmatched. As DNA, the CDR3 is TGTGCCAGCAGCACTAGCGGGGGCCTGAACACCGGGGAGCTGTTTTTT. Translating gives CASSTSGGLNTGELFF.

The rearrangement links TRBV27 to TRBJ1-1, with 10 positions matching TRBD1. This CDR3 contains 15 residues. V lost 3 bases and J lost 4; bases outside the gene matches: 5. The V gene's germline CDR1 is MNHEY and CDR2 SMNVEV (reference sequence). CDR3 nucleotide sequence: TGTGCCAGCAGTTTCGATGGACAGGGGGGCACTGAAGCTTTCTTT. Encoded protein: CASSFDGQGGTEAFF.

The chain employs TRBV28 and TRBJ1-4; the D gene is possibly TRBD1 (6 bases). The V gene lost 6 bases and the J gene lost 7 bases, with 18 bases spanning the gap. CDR1 and CDR2 from the germline V gene are MDHEN and SYDVKM. The CDR3 sequence is 15 residues long. CDR3 amino acids: CASSPAAQGSEKLFF. DNA for the CDR3: TGTGCCAGCAGCCCCGCCGCGCAGGGGAGTGAAAAACTGTTTTTT.

This clone has only a few counts. This chain connects TRBV9 to TRBJ2-2, with D unresolved. Germline V CDR1 and CDR2: SGDLS, YYNGEE. With 2 bases removed from V and 8 bases from J, the gap between germline ends came to 4 bases. The CDR3 length is 11 residues. The CDR3 region is CASSVRGELFF. CDR3 in DNA: TGTGCCAGCAGCGTGAGGGGGGAGCTGTTTTTT.

In this sample, this clone turned up a few times. The limits of the CDR3 on the DNA are not certain, so only TCRdb's listed CDR3 is given. This rearrangement joins TRBV7-9 to TRBJ2-1; the D call TRBD2 from the table was never checked on the DNA. The CDR3 numbers 14 amino acids, ends counted. Germline V lookup: CDR1 SEHNR, CDR2 FQNEAQ (reference sequence). The CDR3 is CASSSRLVGGGSFF.